This TCR beta chain is drawn from a study of T cell responses to AZD1222 COVID-19 vaccine (dated by TCRdb to 2020 to 2022). Describing the broader study: AZD1222 recipients given second doses at about 4 weeks or at about 12 weeks were pooled, since spike-specific TCR depth and breadth were not found to differ between the two schedules. Trial participants were enrolled by age into subgroups of 18-55, 56-69 and 70-plus years, and around 150, 28 and 57 TCR-sequenced participants, respectively, were included in these subgroups. A total of just over 230 trial participants underwent TCR sequencing, of whom about 200 received two doses of AZD1222 and roughly 25 received two doses of the MenACWY control vaccine.

Here is what the overall study found, with its caveats: The 56-69-year group was small, and its depth increase did not reach significance, likely because of low power. After two AZD1222 doses, both the breadth and the depth of spike-specific TCRs were significantly higher than at day 0 and than in MenACWY recipients. The whole spike protein was spanned by vaccine-associated CD4 TCRs, and dominant responses were seen in regions 160-218 and 743-854. Conclusions about previously exposed vaccinees are limited, since just five to seven AZD1222 recipients were seropositive for SARS-CoV-2 at baseline. Because no samples from the day 14 peak response were available, repertoires could be characterized only after the peak T cell response. Epitopes outside the regions mutated in the B.1.351 and B.1.1.7 variants were reportedly recognized by nearly half of the unique spike-specific TCRs. Most participants were white British and females outnumbered males, and the authors suggested that clonal diversity may have been underestimated.

Concerning this clone: Its recognized antigen is unknown. Per-base qualities were not stored, and no clone one base away is much larger.

The CDR3 regions of human TCRbeta chains were analyzed by immunosequencing. The original methods were these. Repertoire TCRs were checked for matches against a reference library of SARS-CoV-2-specific TCRs that had been generated using the MIRA antigen-specificity platform. Breadth meant the fraction of unique TCRs that were SARS-CoV-2-associated, whereas depth meant the fraction of total T cells that were SARS-CoV-2-associated. Using the MIRA data, each spike-specific TCR was mapped to the spike region that the TCR reacts to and placed in a CD4 or CD8 class. Log10-transformed breadth and depth values were compared by one-way ANOVA with Sidak's multiple comparisons tests. TCRdb re-hosts the immuneACCESS table, in-frame sequences only. Its copies lack some clones; in the studies checked, an unresolved V gene accounts for under half of them, and the cause for the rest is not known. That table is the source of V, J and clone size, and D and trimming were worked out from the DNA. This sample gives approximately 130,000 clones in total; more than 85% of them show up just once. The top ten clones comprise 2.5% to 4% of the sample.

There are 14 amino acids in the CDR3, from cysteine to phenylalanine inclusive. Only the CDR3 part of the read is kept: 42 bases, read in frame from the first base. Looking up the germline V gene yields CDR1 MNHEY and CDR2 SVGAGI. V sheds 0 bases and J sheds 0 bases, leaving 5 bases between their ends. The time point label corresponds to: baseline before first vaccination. The vaccinee samples were drawn from two UK trials, COV001 and COV002, one of which was a single-blind randomized controlled phase 2/3 trial testing AZD1222 (ChAdOx1 nCoV-19) in healthy adults. For TCRbeta chain sequencing, PBMC samples from trial participants were taken at day 0 and at day 28 after the second dose.

The sample was peripheral blood, taken on day 0 of AZD1222 vaccination. This chain joins TRBV6-5 to TRBJ1-1; the D gene lacks a confident call. The receptor comes from an adult in good health. The CDR3 amino acid sequence is: CASSYSTLNTEAFF. DNA sequence: TGTGCCAGCAGTTACTCGACCTTGAACACTGAAGCTTTCTTT.